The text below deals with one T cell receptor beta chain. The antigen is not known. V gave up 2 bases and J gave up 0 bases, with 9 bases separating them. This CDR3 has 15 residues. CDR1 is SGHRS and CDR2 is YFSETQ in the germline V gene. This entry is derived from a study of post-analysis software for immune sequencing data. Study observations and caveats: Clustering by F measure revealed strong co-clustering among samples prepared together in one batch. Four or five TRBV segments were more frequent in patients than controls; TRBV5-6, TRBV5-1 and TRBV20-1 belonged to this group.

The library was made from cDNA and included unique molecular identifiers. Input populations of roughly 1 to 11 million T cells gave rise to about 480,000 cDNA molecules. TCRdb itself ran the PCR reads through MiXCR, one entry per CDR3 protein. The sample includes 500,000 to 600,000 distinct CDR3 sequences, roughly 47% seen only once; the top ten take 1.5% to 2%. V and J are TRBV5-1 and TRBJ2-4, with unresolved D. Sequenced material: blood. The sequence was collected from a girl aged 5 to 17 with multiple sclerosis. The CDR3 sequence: CASSFELQAKNIQYF. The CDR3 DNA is TGCGCCAGCAGCTTTGAGCTCCAAGCCAAAAACATTCAGTACTTC.